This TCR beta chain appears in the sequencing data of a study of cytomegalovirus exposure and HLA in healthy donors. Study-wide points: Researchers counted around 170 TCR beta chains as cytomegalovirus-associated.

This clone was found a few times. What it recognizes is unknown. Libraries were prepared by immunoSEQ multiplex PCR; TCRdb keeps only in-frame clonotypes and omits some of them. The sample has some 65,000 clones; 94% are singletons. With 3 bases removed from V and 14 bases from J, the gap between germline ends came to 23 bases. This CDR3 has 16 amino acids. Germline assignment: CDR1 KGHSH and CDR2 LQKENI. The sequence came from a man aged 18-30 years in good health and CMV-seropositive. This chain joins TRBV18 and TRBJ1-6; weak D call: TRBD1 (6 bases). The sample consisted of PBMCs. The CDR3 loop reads CASSPPVRQAEVSLHF. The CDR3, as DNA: TGTGCCAGCTCACCCCCGGTGAGACAGGCCGAGGTGTCCCTCCACTTT.